Presented here are 30 T cell receptor beta chains from one specimen sequenced in a study of blood T cell repertoires in COVID-19. Clones were read by immunoSEQ multiplex PCR, and TCRdb kept only the in-frame ones, dropping some. The sample consists of about 250,000 clones, 65% to 85% of them appearing once. The sequenced material came from peripheral blood. These receptors were collected from an elderly man with acute or convalescent COVID-19.

This clone was detected a few times. This rearrangement joins TRBV6-2 or TRBV6-3 to TRBJ2-1; TRBD1 matches 7 bases. The CDR3 extends over 16 amino acids. In germline, CDR1 is MNHEY, CDR2 SVGEGT. V was clipped by 4 bases and J by 3 bases; unmatched bases: 9. CDR3 bases: TGTGCCAGCAGTTTTCCTCGGACAGGTTACTACAATGAGCAGTTCTTC. Its protein product is CASSFPRTGYYNEQFF.

The sample holds a few counts of this clone. The gene calls are TRBV28 and TRBJ2-5; 7 bases are a match to TRBD2. The CDR3 sequence is 16 residues long. V trimming: 7 bases; J trimming: 0 bases; junction bases outside the gene matches: 11. In germline, CDR1 is MDHEN, CDR2 SYDVKM. The CDR3 DNA reads as TGTGCCAGCACCCACCCGGGGAGCGGGGACCAAGAGACCCAGTACTTC. Amino acids: CASTHPGSGDQETQYF. Filled out from reference TRBV28 and TRBJ2-5, the complete variable domain reads DVKVTQSSRYLVKRTGEKVFLECVQDMDHENMFWYRQDPGLGLRLIYFSYDVKMKEKGDIPEGYSVSREKKERFSLILESASTNQTSMYLCASTHPGSGDQETQYFGPGTRLLVL.

This clone was counted once. The chain has TRBV28 and TRBJ2-1; 9 bases fit TRBD1. The CDR3 has 16 residues. The germline gives CDR1 MDHEN, CDR2 SYDVKM. The V gene end was trimmed by 5 bases and the J gene end by 7 bases; junction bases not matched to a gene: 12. CDR3 region: CASSRSPGTGTNEQFF. CDR3 nucleotide sequence: TGTGCCAGCAGTCGTAGTCCCGGGACAGGGACGAATGAGCAGTTCTTC.

CDR3 in DNA: TGTGCCAACAGAGTGGGGGGGGTGAACACCGGGGAGCTGTTTTTT. It encodes CANRVGGVNTGELFF. V usage is TRBV2 and J usage is TRBJ2-2; 7 bases match TRBD2. Trimming removed 10 bases from V and 1 base from J; junction bases left unmatched: 9. CDR3 length equals 15 residues. Germline V gene data show CDR1 as SNHLY and CDR2 as FYNNEI.

The chain joins TRBV3-1 (or the pseudogene TRBV3-2) to TRBJ2-1; TRBD2 aligns across 10 bases. CDR1 and CDR2 (germline): LGHDT, YNNKEL (reference sequence). This CDR3 has 17 residues. Unmatched junction bases numbered 11, after V lost 4 bases and J lost 5 bases. DNA for the CDR3: TGTGCCAGCAGCCTACGTAGGGGACTAGCGACCCACAATGAGCAGTTCTTC. This gives the protein CASSLRRGLATHNEQFF.

The rearrangement links TRBV3-1 (or the pseudogene TRBV3-2) to TRBJ1-6; no clear D. The CDR3 consists of 14 residues. Deletions cut 2 bases from V and 7 bases from J, with 9 bases between. Per germline, CDR1 LGHDT and CDR2 YNNKEL (reference sequence). CDR3 nucleotide sequence: TGTGCCAGCAGCCAACTGAGTGAAAATTCACCCCTCCACTTT. Protein: CASSQLSENSPLHF.

The V call is TRBV3-1 (or the pseudogene TRBV3-2), the J call TRBJ2-1; 11 bases are a match to TRBD2. In germline, CDR1 is LGHDT, CDR2 YNNKEL (reference sequence). V gave up 6 bases and J gave up 9 bases; unmatched junction bases: 13. The CDR3 totals 16 residues. The CDR3 loop is CASSPRLAGRSGEQFF. The CDR3 DNA reads as TGTGCCAGCAGTCCCCGACTAGCGGGGCGTTCTGGTGAGCAGTTCTTC.

The rearrangement joins TRBV6-6 to TRBJ2-1, with 7 nucleotides matching TRBD1. CDR3 size: 15 residues. From germline, CDR1 is MNHNY and CDR2 SVGAGI (reference sequence). V was pared by 7 bases and J by 3 bases, with 9 bases of the junction left unmatched. The CDR3 sequence is CASTLTGSFYNEQFF. CDR3 sequence (DNA): TGTGCCAGCACCCTGACAGGGTCCTTCTACAATGAGCAGTTCTTC.

The rearrangement joins TRBV10-3 to TRBJ2-7, with TRBD1 identical over 8 bases. This CDR3 spans 12 amino acids. Losses at the gene ends were 9 bases for V and 5 bases for J; bases not matched to a gene: 6. The germline V gene encodes CDR1 ENHRY and CDR2 SYGVKD. CDR3 residues: CAIKTGDHEQYF. The CDR3 DNA follows: TGTGCCATAAAGACAGGGGATCACGAGCAGTACTTC.

The chain recombines TRBV9 with TRBJ2-2; perhaps TRBD1 as D (5 bases). V gave up 7 bases and J gave up 1 base, with 11 bases separating them. Germline V CDR1 and CDR2: SGDLS, YYNGEE. This CDR3 comprises 14 residues. The CDR3 DNA is TGTGCCAGCGCTAGACAGAGGAACACCGGGGAGCTGTTTTTT. Protein product: CASARQRNTGELFF.

The chain couples TRBV19 to TRBJ2-7, with 9 bases that match TRBD1. Germline assignment: CDR1 LNHDA and CDR2 SQIVND (reference sequence). The junction had 10 bases not matched to a gene; V was cut back by 5 bases and J by 5 bases. The CDR3 length is 15 residues. The CDR3 sequence: CASSPMGTGRHEQYF. CDR3 sequence (DNA): TGTGCCAGTAGTCCAATGGGGACAGGGAGGCACGAGCAGTACTTC.

The chain employs TRBV7-9 and TRBJ2-4; D gene unclear. Germline-derived CDR1 and CDR2 are SEHNR and FQNEAQ (reference sequence). The CDR3 sequence is 14 residues long. Deletions cut 3 bases from V and 8 bases from J, with 14 bases between. CDR3 in DNA: TGTGCCAGCAGCTTGGCCGGCACTGAGGACATTCAGTACTTC. It specifies CASSLAGTEDIQYF.

This clone was picked up many times. V gene TRBV20-1 combines with J gene TRBJ2-4; D is possibly TRBD1 (6 bases). V was pared by 5 bases and J by 7 bases, with 9 bases between. The length of the CDR3 is 11 residues. Germline values: CDR1 DFQATT, CDR2 SNEGSKA (reference sequence). CDR3 in DNA: TGCAGTGCTTCAGACAGGAACATTCAGTACTTC. It is translated as CSASDRNIQYF.

V usage is TRBV5-6 and J usage is TRBJ2-1, with 11 bases identical to TRBD2. Trimming at V came to 6 bases and at J to 0 bases, leaving 11 bases not matched to a gene. This CDR3 spans 18 amino acids. The germline gives CDR1 SGHDT, CDR2 YYEEEE. The CDR3 here is CASNPGTSGPSSYNEQFF. The CDR3 region has the DNA TGTGCCAGCAACCCCGGGACTAGCGGTCCTAGCTCCTACAATGAGCAGTTCTTC. The variable domain in full, with the rest retrieved from reference TRBV5-6 and TRBJ2-1, is DAGVTQSPTHLIKTRGQQVTLRCSPKSGHDTVSWYQQALGQGPQFIFQYYEEEERQRGNFPDRFSGHQFPNYSSELNVNALLLGDSALYLCASNPGTSGPSSYNEQFFGPGTRLTVL.

The chain has TRBV10-3 and TRBJ2-7, with a weak D call TRBD2 (5 bases). The CDR3 is 11 residues long. V lost 4 bases and J 4 bases, leaving 5 bases between the germline ends. The germline gives CDR1 ENHRY, CDR2 SYGVKD. This chain's CDR3 is CAISAGYEQYF. In DNA, the CDR3 is TGTGCCATCAGTGCGGGGTACGAGCAGTACTTC.

This sequence joins TRBV2 and TRBJ2-3; 11 bases match TRBD2. This CDR3 has 14 residues. J was trimmed by 3 bases and V by 8 bases; bases with no gene match: 4. Germline lookup yields CDR1 SNHLY and CDR2 FYNNEI. CDR3 DNA: TGTGCCAGCCGTAGCGGGAGGGGAACAGATACGCAGTATTTT. As protein: CASRSGRGTDTQYF.

This clone appeared a few times. V usage is TRBV7-9 and J usage is TRBJ1-2, with TRBD1 matching over 8 bases. The germline V gene has CDR1 SEHNR and CDR2 FQNEAQ (reference sequence). Trimming took 6 bases from V and 4 from J; bases not matched to a gene: 4. This CDR3 has 13 residues. The CDR3 DNA reads as TGTGCCAGCAGTTCCGGACAGGGCTATGGCTACACCTTC. It specifies CASSSGQGYGYTF. The full variable domain, rest sourced from reference TRBV7-9 and TRBJ1-2, is DTGVSQNPRHKITKRGQNVTFRCDPISEHNRLYWYRQTLGQGPEFLTYFQNEAQLEKSRLLSDRFSAERPKGSFSTLEIQRTEQGDSAMYLCASSSGQGYGYTFGSGTRLTVV.

The chain carries TRBV2 and TRBJ1-2, with 11 bases lining up with TRBD1. There are 14 residues in the CDR3. Germline CDR1 is SNHLY and CDR2 is FYNNEI. V dropped 8 bases and J dropped 4; count of bases not matched to a gene: 6. CDR3 in amino acids: CASLRTGGSYGYTF. The CDR3 DNA reads TGTGCCAGCCTCCGGACAGGGGGCTCCTATGGCTACACCTTC.

The chain combines TRBV5-6 with TRBJ2-5; 7 bases fit TRBD2. V gave up 4 bases and J gave up 0 bases; unmatched junction bases: 12. CDR1 is SGHDT and CDR2 is YYEEEE in the germline V gene. The CDR3 sequence is 17 residues long. This CDR3 reads CASSSYRDYKNQETQYF. CDR3 coding DNA: TGTGCCAGCAGCAGTTACCGGGACTACAAAAACCAAGAGACCCAGTACTTC.

The rearrangement links TRBV3-1 (or the pseudogene TRBV3-2) to TRBJ2-7; TRBD2 agrees at 8 bases. This CDR3 is built from 16 residues. Germline CDR1 and CDR2: LGHDT and YNNKEL (reference sequence). The trim removed 4 bases at V and 6 bases at J, leaving 14 bases unmatched. CDR3 in amino acids: CASSRSPAGVRFEQYF. CDR3 DNA sequence: TGTGCCAGCAGCCGCTCGCCAGCGGGAGTTCGGTTCGAGCAGTACTTC.

V gene TRBV5-1 combines with J gene TRBJ2-3; D remains ambiguous. The V gene lost 7 bases and the J gene lost 6 bases, with 15 bases spanning the gap. Per the germline V gene, CDR1 is SGHRS and CDR2 is YFSETQ. CDR3 size: 13 residues. The CDR3 loop is CASSPPPSDTQYF. The CDR3 nucleotides read TGCGCCAGCTCTCCTCCCCCCTCGGATACGCAGTATTTT. Full variable domain (missing parts from reference TRBV5-1 and TRBJ2-3): KAGVTQTPRYLIKTRGQQVTLSCSPISGHRSVSWYQQTPGQGLQFLFEYFSETQRNKGNFPGRFSGRQFSNSRSEMNVSTLELGDSALYLCASSPPPSDTQYFGPGTRLTVL.

The J gene is TRBJ2-1, the V gene TRBV9; D is uncertain. Trimming removed 4 bases from V and 0 bases from J, with 5 bases in between. CDR3 length: 13 amino acids. The germline gives CDR1 SGDLS, CDR2 YYNGEE. CDR3 sequence reads: CASSRSSYNEQFF. CDR3 DNA: TGTGCCAGCAGCAGGAGCTCCTACAATGAGCAGTTCTTC.

The sample holds one count of this clone. The genes are TRBV7-9 and TRBJ1-4, with 7 positions matching TRBD1. The CDR3 loop spans 12 amino acids. The trim removed 5 bases at V and 7 bases at J, leaving 1 base unmatched. Germline CDR1 is SEHNR and CDR2 is FQNEAQ (reference sequence). The CDR3 loop reads CASSRDSEKLFF. The CDR3 DNA is TGTGCCAGCAGCAGGGACAGTGAAAAACTGTTTTTT.

This chain links TRBV5-1 with TRBJ2-3; 8 nucleotides line up with TRBD2. Germline V gene data show CDR1 as SGHRS and CDR2 as YFSETQ. V lost 4 bases to trimming and J lost 4 bases; unmatched junction nucleotides: 8. CDR3 size: 15 residues. In nucleotides, the CDR3 is TGCGCCAGCAGCAACCGGGAGGGGCTTGCAGATACGCAGTATTTT. It is translated as CASSNREGLADTQYF.

The chain has TRBV28 and TRBJ2-7; 8 bases are shared with TRBD1. The germline V gene has CDR1 MDHEN and CDR2 SYDVKM. The trim removed 5 bases at V and 6 bases at J, leaving 6 bases unmatched. The CDR3 is 13 amino acids. The CDR3 nucleotides are TGTGCCAGCAGTAAGGACAGGGTTGGCGAGCAGTACTTC. Residues: CASSKDRVGEQYF.

The V call is TRBV5-1, the J call TRBJ2-1; D gene unclear. V was shortened by 0 bases and J by 9 bases, with 10 bases between the two germline ends. The CDR3 is made up of 13 amino acids. CDR1 and CDR2 from the germline V gene are SGHRS and YFSETQ. CDR3 DNA sequence: TGCGCCAGCAGCTTGGTCACCCTCGGTGAGCAGTTCTTC. Protein: CASSLVTLGEQFF. Based on the CDR3 plus reference TRBV5-1 and TRBJ2-1, the full variable domain is KAGVTQTPRYLIKTRGQQVTLSCSPISGHRSVSWYQQTPGQGLQFLFEYFSETQRNKGNFPGRFSGRQFSNSRSEMNVSTLELGDSALYLCASSLVTLGEQFFGPGTRLTVL.

The chain carries TRBV6-5 and TRBJ2-5; D gene uncertain. Trimming pared 2 bases from V and 1 base from J, leaving 8 bases between. The CDR3 totals 14 residues. The V gene's germline CDR1 is MNHEY and CDR2 SVGAGI. CDR3 protein: CASSYARGQETQYF. In DNA, the CDR3 is TGTGCCAGCAGTTACGCCAGAGGCCAAGAGACCCAGTACTTC.

This sequence joins TRBV12-3 or TRBV12-4 and TRBJ2-5, with 7 nucleotides matching TRBD2. The length of the CDR3 is 13 residues. Trimming at V came to 4 bases and at J to 3 bases, leaving 2 bases not matched to a gene. CDR3 bases: TGTGCCAGCAGTTATCGGGGGGAAGAGACCCAGTACTTC. It codes for CASSYRGEETQYF.

The genes are TRBV2 and TRBJ1-2; D is uncertain. Germline V gene sequence: CDR1 SNHLY, CDR2 FYNNEI. The CDR3 is 13 residues long. V was clipped by 5 bases and J by 3 bases, with 10 bases between them. CDR3 loop: CASSPRMDYGYTF. CDR3 DNA: TGTGCCAGCAGTCCCAGGATGGACTATGGCTACACCTTC.

The V and J genes are TRBV5-1 and TRBJ1-2, with D possibly being TRBD1 (6 bases). V gave up 3 bases and J gave up 6 bases, with 12 bases separating them. The CDR3 totals 13 residues. The germline V gene has CDR1 SGHRS and CDR2 YFSETQ. For the CDR3, the DNA is TGCGCCAGCAGCTCGCCCCAGGGGAATGGCTACACCTTC. This sequence encodes CASSSPQGNGYTF.